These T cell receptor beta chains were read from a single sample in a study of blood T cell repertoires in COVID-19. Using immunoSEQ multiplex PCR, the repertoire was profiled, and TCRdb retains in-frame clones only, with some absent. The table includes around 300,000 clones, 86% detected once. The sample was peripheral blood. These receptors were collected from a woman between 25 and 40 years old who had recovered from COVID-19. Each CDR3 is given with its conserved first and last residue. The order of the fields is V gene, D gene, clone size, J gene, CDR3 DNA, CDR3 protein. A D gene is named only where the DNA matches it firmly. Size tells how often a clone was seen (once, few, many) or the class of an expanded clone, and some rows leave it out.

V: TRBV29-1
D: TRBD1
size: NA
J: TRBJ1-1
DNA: TGCAGCGTTAAAAGCCGGGACAGGGGAACTGAAGCTTTCTTT
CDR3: CSVKSRDRGTEAFF

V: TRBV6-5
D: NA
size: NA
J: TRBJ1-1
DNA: TGTGCCAGCAGCCGGACAGCAGACACTGAAGCTTTCTTT
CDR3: CASSRTADTEAFF

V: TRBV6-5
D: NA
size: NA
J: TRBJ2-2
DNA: TGTGCCAGCAGCCTTACAACCGGGGAGCTGTTTTTT
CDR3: CASSLTTGELFF

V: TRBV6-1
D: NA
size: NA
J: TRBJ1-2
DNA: TGTGCCAGCAGTGATGGGTGGGGGGGCAACTATGGCTACACCTTC
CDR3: CASSDGWGGNYGYTF

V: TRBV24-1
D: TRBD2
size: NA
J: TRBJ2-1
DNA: TGTGCCACCAGTAATGTAGCGGGGTTAGATGAGCAGTTCTTC
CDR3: CATSNVAGLDEQFF

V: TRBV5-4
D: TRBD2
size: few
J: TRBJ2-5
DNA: TGTGCCAGCAGCTTGGTCTCGGGACTAACACAAGAGACCCAGTACTTC
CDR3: CASSLVSGLTQETQYF

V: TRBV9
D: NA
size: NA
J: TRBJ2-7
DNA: TGTGCCAGCAGCGTAGGGATTCGGGACGAGCAGTACTTC
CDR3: CASSVGIRDEQYF

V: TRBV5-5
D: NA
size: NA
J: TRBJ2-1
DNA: TGTGCCAGCAGCCAAGACAGTATCTACAATGAGCAGTTCTTC
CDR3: CASSQDSIYNEQFF

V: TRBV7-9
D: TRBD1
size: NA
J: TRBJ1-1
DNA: TGTGCCAGCAGCTTAGCCCTGACAGGGCGAGGAACTGAAGCTTTCTTT
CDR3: CASSLALTGRGTEAFF

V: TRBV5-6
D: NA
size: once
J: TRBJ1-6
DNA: TGTGCCAGCAGCTCCCTTAATTCACCCCTCCACTTT
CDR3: CASSSLNSPLHF

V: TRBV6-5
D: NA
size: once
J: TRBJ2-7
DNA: TGTGCCAGCAGTTTGCAGGGGTACGAGCAGTACTTC
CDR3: CASSLQGYEQYF

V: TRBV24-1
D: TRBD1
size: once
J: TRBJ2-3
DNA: TGTGCCACCAGTGACAATGACAGGGTCTCAGATACGCAGTATTTT
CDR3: CATSDNDRVSDTQYF

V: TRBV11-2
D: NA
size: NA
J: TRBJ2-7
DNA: TGTGCCAGCAGCTTCACTCTGGGGCAGGGGTTTCACGAGCAGTACTTC
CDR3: CASSFTLGQGFHEQYF

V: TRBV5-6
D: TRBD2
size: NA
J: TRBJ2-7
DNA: TGTGCCAGCAGCTTGAGCGGGGGCCAAAGATCGTACGAGCAGTACTTC
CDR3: CASSLSGGQRSYEQYF

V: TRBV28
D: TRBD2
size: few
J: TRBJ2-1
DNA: TGTGCCAGCAGCGGGGACTACTCCTCCTACAATGAGCAGTTCTTC
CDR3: CASSGDYSSYNEQFF

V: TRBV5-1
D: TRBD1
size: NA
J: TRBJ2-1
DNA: TGCGCCAGCAGCTCCGGGACAGGGGGTCAGAATGAGCAGTTCTTC
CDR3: CASSSGTGGQNEQFF

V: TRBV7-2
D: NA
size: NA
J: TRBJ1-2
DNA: TGTGCCAGCAGCTTAGCCCCACAGCTATACTATGGCTACACCTTC
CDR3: CASSLAPQLYYGYTF

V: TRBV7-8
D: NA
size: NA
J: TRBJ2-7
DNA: TGTGCCAGCAGCTTATATGGCAGGGAACACTACGAGCAGTACTTC
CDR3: CASSLYGREHYEQYF

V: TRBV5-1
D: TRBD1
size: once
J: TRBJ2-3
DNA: TGCGCCAGCAGCCGCCAGGGACAGGGGGGGAAAGATACGCAGTATTTT
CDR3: CASSRQGQGGKDTQYF

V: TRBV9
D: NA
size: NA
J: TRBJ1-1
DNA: TGTGCCAGCAGCCCTGAGGTGAACACTGAAGCTTTCTTT
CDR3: CASSPEVNTEAFF

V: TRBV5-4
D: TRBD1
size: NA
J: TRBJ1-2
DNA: TGTGCCAGCAGCTCCGGACAGGGTACCAACTATGGCTACACCTTC
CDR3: CASSSGQGTNYGYTF

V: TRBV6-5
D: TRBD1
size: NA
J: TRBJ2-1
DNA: TGTGCCAGCAGGCGAGGGACAGGGGAGGTGAATGAGCAGTTCTTC
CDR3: CASRRGTGEVNEQFF

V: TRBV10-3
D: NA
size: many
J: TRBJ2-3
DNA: TGTGCCATCAGTGAGTCGACAAGTCCAGGGGCAGATACGCAGTATTTT
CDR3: CAISESTSPGADTQYF

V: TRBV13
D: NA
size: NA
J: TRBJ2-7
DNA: TGTGCCAGCAGCTCCCGGGACACCTCCTACGAGCAGTACTTC
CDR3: CASSSRDTSYEQYF

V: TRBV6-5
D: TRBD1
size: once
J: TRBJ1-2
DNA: TGTGCCAGCAGCACAGGGGGCAAGGACTATGGCTACACCTTC
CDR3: CASSTGGKDYGYTF

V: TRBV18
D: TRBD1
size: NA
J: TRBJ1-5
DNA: TGTGCCAGCTCTGTCGACAGGGTGGGATCGCCCCAGCATTTT
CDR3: CASSVDRVGSPQHF

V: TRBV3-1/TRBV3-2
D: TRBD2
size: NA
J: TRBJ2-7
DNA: TGTGCCAGCAGCCAAGCTGCGGGAGGGCCCGGCGAGCAGTACTTC
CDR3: CASSQAAGGPGEQYF

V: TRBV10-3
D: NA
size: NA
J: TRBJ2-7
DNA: TGTGCCATCAGTGTCGCGGACAGCTACGAGCAGTACTTC
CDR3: CAISVADSYEQYF

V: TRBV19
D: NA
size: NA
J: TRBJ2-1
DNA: TGTGCCAGTAGTCTAACAGGGAATGAGCAGTTCTTC
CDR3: CASSLTGNEQFF

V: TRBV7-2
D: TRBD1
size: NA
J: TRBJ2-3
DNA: TGTGCCAGCAGACCCGGACAGGGGGACACAGATACGCAGTATTTT
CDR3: CASRPGQGDTDTQYF

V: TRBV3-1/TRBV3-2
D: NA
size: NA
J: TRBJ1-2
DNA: TGTGCCAGCAGCCAAGGGCACGCTAACTATGGCTACACCTTC
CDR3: CASSQGHANYGYTF

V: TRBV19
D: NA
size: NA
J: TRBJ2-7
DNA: TGTGCCAGTAGTCCTGACGGGAGCTCCTACGAGCAGTACTTC
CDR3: CASSPDGSSYEQYF

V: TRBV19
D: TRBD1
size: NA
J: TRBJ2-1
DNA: TGTGCCAGTAGTATAGGGTACAGGGGCTACAATGAGCAGTTCTTC
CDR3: CASSIGYRGYNEQFF

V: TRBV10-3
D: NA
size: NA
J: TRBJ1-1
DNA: TGTGCCATCAGTGACATGAGGAAGGGGGCTGAAGCTTTCTTT
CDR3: CAISDMRKGAEAFF

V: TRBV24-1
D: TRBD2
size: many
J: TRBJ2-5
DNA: TGTGCCACCAGTGACAAAGGACTAGCGGGTGTCGAGACCCAGTACTTC
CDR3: CATSDKGLAGVETQYF

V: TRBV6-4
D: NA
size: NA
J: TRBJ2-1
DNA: TGTGCCAGTAGAGCGGGCAATGAGCAGTTCTTC
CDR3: CASRAGNEQFF

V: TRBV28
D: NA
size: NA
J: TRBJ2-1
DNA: TGTGCCAGCAGTTACCGACACCGGATGTACAATGAGCAGTTCTTC
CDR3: CASSYRHRMYNEQFF

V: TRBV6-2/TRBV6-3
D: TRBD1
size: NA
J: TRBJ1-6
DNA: TGTGCCAGCAGTAGTGAGGACAGGGGGCCGGGTAATTCACCCCTCCACTTT
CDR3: CASSSEDRGPGNSPLHF

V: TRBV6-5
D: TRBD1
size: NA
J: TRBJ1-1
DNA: TGTGCCAGCACTAAGGACAGGGCGAACACTGAAGCTTTCTTT
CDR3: CASTKDRANTEAFF

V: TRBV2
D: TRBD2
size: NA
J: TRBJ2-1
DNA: TGTGCCAGCAGGGGACTAGCGGGGAAGAATGAGCAGTTCTTC
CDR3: CASRGLAGKNEQFF